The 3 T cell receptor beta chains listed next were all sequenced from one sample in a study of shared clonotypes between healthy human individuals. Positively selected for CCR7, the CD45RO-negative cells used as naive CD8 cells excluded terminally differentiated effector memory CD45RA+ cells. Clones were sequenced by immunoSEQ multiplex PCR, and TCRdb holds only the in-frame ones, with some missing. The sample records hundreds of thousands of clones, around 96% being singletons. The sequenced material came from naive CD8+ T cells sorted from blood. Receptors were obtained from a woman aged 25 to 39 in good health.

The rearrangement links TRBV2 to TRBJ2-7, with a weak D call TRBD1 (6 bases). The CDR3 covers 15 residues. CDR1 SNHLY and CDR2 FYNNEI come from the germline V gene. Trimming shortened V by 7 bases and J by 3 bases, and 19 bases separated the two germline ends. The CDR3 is CASTQRNRAGYEQYF. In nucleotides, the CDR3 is TGTGCCAGCACCCAAAGGAACAGGGCGGGCTACGAGCAGTACTTC. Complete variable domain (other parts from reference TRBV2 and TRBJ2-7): EPEVTQTPSHQVTQMGQEVILRCVPISNHLYFYWYRQILGQKVEFLVSFYNNEISEKSEIFDDQFSVERPDGSNFTLKIRSTKLEDSAMYFCASTQRNRAGYEQYFGPGTRLTVT.

CDR3 amino acids: CAIRKGQGITTYEQYF. The DNA for the CDR3 is TGTGCCATCAGGAAAGGACAGGGTATTACGACCTACGAGCAGTACTTC. This chain uses TRBV10-3 with TRBJ2-7, with 8 bases aligning to TRBD1. CDR1 is ENHRY, CDR2 SYGVKD, per germline. This CDR3 is 16 amino acids long. The J segment lost 2 bases and the V segment lost 6 bases, leaving 12 bases of the junction unmatched.

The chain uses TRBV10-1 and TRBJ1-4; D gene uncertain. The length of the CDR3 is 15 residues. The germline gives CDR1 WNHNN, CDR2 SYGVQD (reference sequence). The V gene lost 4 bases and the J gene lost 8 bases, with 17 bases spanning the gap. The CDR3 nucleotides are TGCGCCAGCAGTGGGGCAGACCATCTTCGGGAAAAACTGTTTTTT. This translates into CASSGADHLREKLFF.